The rows below give T cell receptor beta chains drawn from one sample of a study of blood T cell repertoires in COVID-19. Clones were read by immunoSEQ multiplex PCR, and TCRdb kept only the in-frame ones, dropping some. Of 200,000 to 300,000 clones in the sample, about nine tenths were seen once. The sequencing input was PBMCs or T cells enriched from blood (not recorded which). These receptors were collected from a woman between 25 and 40 years old with acute COVID-19. Both conserved end residues are part of each CDR3. D genes are given only for firm matches. Some rows mark clone size as missing; the rest say once, few, many or name a class of expanded clone.

>TRBV6-2/TRBV6-3|14|.|.|TRBJ2-7
CASSYVQGEWEQYF
TGTGCCAGCAGTTACGTTCAGGGCGAGTGGGAGCAGTACTTC
>TRBV5-8|15|TRBD1|.|TRBJ2-7
CASSLAGTDSYEQYF
TGTGCCAGCAGCTTGGCCGGGACAGACTCCTACGAGCAGTACTTC
>TRBV4-1|14|.|.|TRBJ1-1
CASSQGYGGNEAFF
TGCGCCAGCAGCCAAGGTTACGGTGGTAATGAAGCTTTCTTT
>TRBV7-2|14|.|few|TRBJ1-3
CASSLDSSGNTIYF
TGTGCCAGCAGCTTAGATAGCTCTGGAAACACCATATATTTT
>TRBV6-1|16|.|.|TRBJ2-2
CASSEAWTANTGELFF
TGTGCCAGCAGTGAAGCTTGGACAGCTAACACCGGGGAGCTGTTTTTT
>TRBV19|15|.|.|TRBJ1-5
CASSILQGSNQPQHF
TGTGCCAGTAGTATTCTCCAGGGGAGCAATCAGCCCCAGCATTTT
>TRBV10-2|16|TRBD2|.|TRBJ2-3
CASSESTSGGGDTQYF
TGCGCCAGCAGTGAGTCAACTAGCGGGGGGGGAGATACGCAGTATTTT
>TRBV3-1/TRBV3-2|14|.|.|TRBJ1-1
CASSYRDSNTEAFF
TGTGCCAGCAGCTATAGAGACAGCAACACTGAAGCTTTCTTT
>TRBV10-3|17|.|.|TRBJ1-4
CAISGYEIRRPNEKLFF
TGTGCCATCAGTGGATACGAAATACGGAGACCTAATGAAAAACTGTTTTTT
>TRBV2|14|.|.|TRBJ2-7
CASITRLVKDEQYF
TGTGCCAGCATTACTAGACTAGTTAAAGACGAGCAGTACTTC
>TRBV15|14|.|.|TRBJ1-1
CATSKQGLNTEAFF
TGTGCCACCAGCAAGCAGGGTTTGAACACTGAAGCTTTCTTT
>TRBV19|14|.|.|TRBJ1-6
CATNYGTQGSPLHF
TGTGCCACCAATTACGGAACGCAGGGATCACCCCTCCACTTT
>TRBV19|14|TRBD1|.|TRBJ1-6
CASRGQGRSSPLHF
TGTGCCAGTAGGGGACAGGGGCGTAGTTCACCCCTCCACTTT
>TRBV4-1|20|.|.|TRBJ2-4
CASSQGRVMRPALAKNIQYF
TGCGCCAGCAGCCAAGGTCGGGTTATGAGGCCCGCTCTAGCCAAAAACATTCAGTACTTC
>TRBV7-7|13|.|.|TRBJ2-5
CASSSGYQETQYF
TGTGCTAGCAGTTCGGGGTACCAAGAGACCCAGTACTTC
>TRBV7-7|15|.|.|TRBJ2-1
CASSSGTGALDEQFF
TGTGCTAGCAGCTCAGGGACTGGTGCCTTAGATGAGCAGTTCTTC
>TRBV7-7|15|TRBD1|.|TRBJ2-5
CASSSGQGGQETQYF
TGTGCTAGCAGCTCTGGACAGGGGGGGCAAGAGACCCAGTACTTC
>TRBV7-6|14|TRBD1|.|TRBJ1-2
CASSYPTGTTGYTF
TGTGCCAGCAGTTACCCGACAGGGACAACTGGCTACACCTTC
>TRBV18|12|.|.|TRBJ2-7
CASSPSSYEQYF
TGTGCCAGCTCACCGAGCTCCTACGAGCAGTACTTC
>TRBV19|16|.|.|TRBJ1-3
CASSIEQVNSGNTIYF
TGTGCCAGTAGTATTGAACAGGTGAACTCTGGAAACACCATATATTTT
>TRBV13|12|.|.|TRBJ2-3
CASSRVGDTQYF
TGTGCCAGCAGCCGCGTCGGAGATACGCAGTATTTT
>TRBV7-9|15|TRBD1|.|TRBJ1-3
CASSLGTGSGNTIYF
TGTGCCAGCAGCTTAGGGACAGGCTCTGGAAACACCATATATTTT
>TRBV4-3|15|.|.|TRBJ1-1
CASSQYRWEETEAFF
TGCGCCAGCAGCCAGTACAGGTGGGAGGAAACTGAAGCTTTCTTT
>TRBV28|14|.|.|TRBJ2-5
CASSFSDRIETQYF
TGTGCCAGCAGTTTTTCGGACAGAATAGAGACCCAGTACTTC
>TRBV2|12|.|.|TRBJ1-5
CASSGWDQPQHF
TGTGCCAGTTCAGGGTGGGATCAGCCCCAGCATTTT
>TRBV27|19|TRBD2|.|TRBJ2-1
CASSFLPPISAGGHNEQFF
TGTGCCAGCAGTTTCCTTCCTCCCATTTCCGCGGGGGGCCACAATGAGCAGTTCTTC
>TRBV29-1|14|.|.|TRBJ2-5
CSVEIEGQQETQYF
TGCAGCGTTGAAATTGAAGGACAGCAAGAGACCCAGTACTTC
>TRBV5-1|15|TRBD2|.|TRBJ2-2
CASSLAAGDTGELFF
TGCGCCAGCAGCTTGGCGGCGGGGGACACCGGGGAGCTGTTTTTT
>TRBV19|15|TRBD1|.|TRBJ1-2
CASSIGRRGNYGYTF
TGTGCCAGTAGTATCGGTCGCAGGGGGAACTATGGCTACACCTTC
>TRBV3-1/TRBV3-2|13|TRBD1|.|TRBJ2-7
CASSPPTGGEQYF
TGTGCCAGCAGCCCCCCGACAGGGGGCGAGCAGTACTTC
>TRBV5-1|15|.|.|TRBJ2-1
CASSLGRGPYNEQFF
TGCGCCAGCAGCTTGGGGCGGGGCCCCTACAATGAGCAGTTCTTC
>TRBV5-6|13|.|few|TRBJ1-5
CASSPYGYQPQHF
TGTGCCAGCAGCCCTTACGGGTATCAGCCCCAGCATTTT
>TRBV4-1|16|TRBD2|once|TRBJ2-3
CASSQEWGGEADTQYF
TGCGCCAGCAGCCAAGAGTGGGGGGGGGAGGCAGATACGCAGTATTTT
>TRBV6-5|16|.|few|TRBJ1-4
CASSYSRGATNEKLFF
TGTGCCAGCAGTTACTCCCGGGGGGCAACTAATGAAAAACTGTTTTTT
>TRBV7-9|15|.|.|TRBJ2-3
CASSLSGGHEDTQYF
TGTGCCAGCAGCTTGTCGGGGGGCCATGAAGATACGCAGTATTTT